This T cell receptor beta chain was found in a study of cytomegalovirus exposure and HLA in healthy donors. Findings of the study overall: Rarity characterized most TCR sequences, yet some public TCRs appeared in many donors. The tendency of first-cohort TCR clusters to co-occur in the 120 or so validation repertoires emerged from a later analysis.

In the case of this clone: Its specificity is unknown.

The repertoire was sequenced with immunoSEQ multiplex PCR; TCRdb's copy has only in-frame clones and lacks some. This table has 55,000 to 65,000 clones, approximately 92% appearing once. The length of the CDR3 is 18 residues. Germline V gene lookup returns CDR1 MGHRA and CDR2 YSYEKL. Trimming at V came to 1 base and at J to 2 bases, leaving 11 bases not matched to a gene. Input material: PBMCs. This TCR was recovered from a man in his late teens or twenties in good health and CMV-seronegative. The chain links TRBV4-1 to TRBJ2-3; 8 nucleotides line up with TRBD2. This CDR3 is CASSQGSFLAGATDTQYF. CDR3 coding DNA: TGCGCCAGCAGCCAAGGATCCTTCCTAGCGGGTGCCACAGATACGCAGTATTTT.